Sequencing of this T cell receptor beta chain was carried out in a study of T cell clones after liver transplantation. Study-wide context: Liver transplant recipients had immunosuppression withdrawal attempted within 2 years. A pre-transplant mixed lymphocyte reaction with TCRbeta sequencing defined graft-donor-reactive clones followed in post-transplant blood. Tolerance: complete withdrawal held at least one year, liver enzymes staying within twice normal.

Here immunoSEQ multiplex PCR was the method, and the copy in TCRdb shows in-frame clones only, minus some. The top ten clones hold over 13% of a sample with about 51,000 clones, 70% to 90% of them seen once. The study, taken as a whole, reports: Graft donor-reactive T cells possibly entered the graft instead of undergoing deletion.

As concerns this clone: The antigen is unknown.

The material was CD8+ T cells from blood, obtained 12 months after liver transplant. This receptor was taken from a human patient who received a liver transplant. Some of these T cells may belong to the graft donor.

In nucleotides, the CDR3 is TGTGCCAGCAGGCTAGGGGCCTCCTACGAGCAGTACTTC. Residues: CASRLGASYEQYF. V is TRBV27 and J is TRBJ2-7; TRBD1 might be the D (5 bases). The CDR3 contains 13 residues. Germline CDR1 is MNHEY and CDR2 is SMNVEV (reference sequence). The V end lost 6 bases, the J end lost 0 bases, and 9 bases lay between the germline ends.